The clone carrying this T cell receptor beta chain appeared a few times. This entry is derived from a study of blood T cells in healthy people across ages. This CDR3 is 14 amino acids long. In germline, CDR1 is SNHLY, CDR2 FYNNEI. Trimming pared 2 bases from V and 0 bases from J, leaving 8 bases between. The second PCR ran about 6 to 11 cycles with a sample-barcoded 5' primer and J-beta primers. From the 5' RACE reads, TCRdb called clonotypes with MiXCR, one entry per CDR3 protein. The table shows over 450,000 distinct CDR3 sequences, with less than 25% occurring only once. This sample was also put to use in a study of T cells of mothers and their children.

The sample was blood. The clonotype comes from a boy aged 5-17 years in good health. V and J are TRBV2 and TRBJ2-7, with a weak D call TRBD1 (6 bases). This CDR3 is CASSERTVSYEQYF. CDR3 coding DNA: TGTGCCAGCAGTGAAAGGACAGTCTCCTACGAGCAGTACTTC.